One and the same sample provided the 26 T cell receptor beta chains below, sequenced in a study of technical replicates of blood from several donors. Using immunoSEQ multiplex PCR, the repertoire was profiled, and TCRdb retains in-frame clones only, with some absent. The table records tens of thousands of clones, roughly 94% of them present only once. The sample taken for sequencing was T cells isolated from PBMCs. These receptors were collected from a human donor in good health.

A note on this clone: Compared with germline, one end of the junction differs, possibly owing to a read error. V usage is TRBV7-9 and J usage is TRBJ2-5; 10 bases map to TRBD2. The germline V gene has CDR1 SEHNR and CDR2 FQNEAQ (reference sequence). The CDR3 has 15 amino acids. In DNA, the CDR3 is TGTGCCAGCAGCTTAGCAATCGGACTAGCGGAGCCCTGGGACTTC. Protein product: CASSLAIGLAEPWDF.

The gene calls are TRBV28 and TRBJ2-3; TRBD1 is a possible D gene (5 bases). This CDR3 spans 16 amino acids. V was cut by 6 bases and J by 0 bases, with 16 bases left in between. Germline loops: CDR1 MDHEN, CDR2 SYDVKM. CDR3 protein: CASRDLPWGSTDTQYF. The CDR3 nucleotides are TGTGCCAGCAGGGATCTACCTTGGGGCAGCACAGATACGCAGTATTTT.

The V and J genes are TRBV30 and TRBJ1-2; 10 bases map to TRBD1. The CDR3 has 15 residues. Trimming cost V 1 base and J 2 bases; bases outside gene matches: 4. The germline V gene encodes CDR1 GTSNPN and CDR2 SVGIG (reference sequence). The CDR3 DNA reads TGTGCCTGGAGTGCCCCGGGACAGGGGAACTATGGCTACACCTTC. Encoded protein: CAWSAPGQGNYGYTF.

This clone appeared a single time. The genes are TRBV5-8 and TRBJ2-2; possibly TRBD1 for D (6 bases). V shed 0 bases and J shed 4 bases, with 10 bases lying between them. CDR1 and CDR2 (germline): SGHTS, YDEGEE. The CDR3 is 15 residues long. CDR3 protein: CASSLGQDFTGELFF. CDR3 nucleotide sequence: TGTGCCAGCAGCTTGGGACAGGATTTCACCGGGGAGCTGTTTTTT.

The genes are TRBV4-1 and TRBJ2-1; D uncertain. V was cut by 0 bases and J by 0 bases, with 15 bases left in between. This CDR3 spans 18 amino acids. Germline CDR1 and CDR2: MGHRA and YSYEKL. CDR3 coding DNA: TGCGCCAGCAGCCAAGATAAGGCAGCGAGGAGCTCCTACAATGAGCAGTTCTTC. Translated: CASSQDKAARSSYNEQFF.

V gene TRBV6-1 combines with J gene TRBJ2-1, with a possible D match to TRBD1 (6 bases). CDR1 is MNHNS and CDR2 is SASEGT in the germline V gene. The CDR3 sequence is 13 residues long. V lost 5 bases and J 7 bases, leaving 12 bases between the germline ends. This CDR3 reads CASSTGPQNEQFF. The CDR3 nucleotides are TGTGCCAGCAGTACAGGGCCGCAGAATGAGCAGTTCTTC.

The rearrangement links TRBV7-6 to TRBJ2-4; maybe TRBD2 (5 bases). The CDR3 length is 15 residues. Germline values: CDR1 SGHVS, CDR2 FNYEAQ. Trimming removed 1 base from V and 2 bases from J, with 9 bases in between. CDR3 sequence: CASSLGRTSKNIQYF. CDR3 bases: TGTGCCAGCAGCTTAGGGAGGACCTCCAAAAACATTCAGTACTTC.

This clone is a singleton in its sample. The chain combines TRBV5-1 with TRBJ2-7, with D perhaps matching TRBD1 (6 bases). The ends were cut back, 4 bases at V and 2 bases at J, with 7 bases in the middle. This CDR3 has 12 residues. Per germline, CDR1 SGHRS and CDR2 YFSETQ. CDR3: CASSGGAYEQYF. DNA for the CDR3: TGCGCCAGCAGCGGGGGCGCCTACGAGCAGTACTTC.

This CDR3 is CASSEYRGPLQNEQFF. CDR3 nucleotides: TGTGCCAGCAGTGAATACAGGGGGCCCTTACAGAATGAGCAGTTCTTC. This chain uses TRBV2 with TRBJ2-1; 9 bases match TRBD1. Germline CDR1 SNHLY, CDR2 FYNNEI. The CDR3 runs 16 residues. With 2 bases clipped from V and 7 bases from J, the junction kept 9 bases outside the gene matches.

V gene TRBV9 combines with J gene TRBJ2-6; TRBD1 agrees at 8 bases. V lost 5 bases and J lost 0; bases outside the gene matches: 7. Germline CDR1 reads SGDLS; CDR2 reads YYNGEE. The CDR3 contains 17 residues. CDR3 nucleotide sequence: TGTGCCAGCAGAAAAGGACAGGGTTACTCTGGGGCCAACGTCCTGACTTTC. This gives the protein CASRKGQGYSGANVLTF.

The chain joins TRBV25-1 to TRBJ1-3; D gene unclear. Germline V gene sequence: CDR1 MGHDK, CDR2 SYGVNS. V was shortened by 2 bases and J by 2 bases, with 7 bases between the two germline ends. The CDR3 covers 14 residues. The CDR3 coding sequence is TGTGCCAGCAGTGAAACAAGTACTGGAAACACCATATATTTT. It is translated as CASSETSTGNTIYF.

The chain couples TRBV5-6 to TRBJ2-1; D gene unclear. In germline, CDR1 is SGHDT, CDR2 YYEEEE. V dropped 3 bases and J dropped 4 bases, with 2 bases sitting between them. The CDR3 runs 11 residues. Here the CDR3 DNA reads TGTGCCAGCAGCTCATACAATGAGCAGTTCTTC. Its protein product is CASSSYNEQFF. The variable domain in full, with the rest retrieved from reference TRBV5-6 and TRBJ2-1, is DAGVTQSPTHLIKTRGQQVTLRCSPKSGHDTVSWYQQALGQGPQFIFQYYEEEERQRGNFPDRFSGHQFPNYSSELNVNALLLGDSALYLCASSSYNEQFFGPGTRLTVL.

This clone came up once. The chain links TRBV25-1 to TRBJ2-3; TRBD2 matches 9 bases. Germline V CDR1 and CDR2: MGHDK, SYGVNS. The CDR3 runs 15 residues. Germline trimming cut 7 bases from V and 0 bases from J; bases unmatched to any gene: 5. The CDR3 DNA follows: TGTGCCAGCACAATAGCGGGGGCAAGCACAGATACGCAGTATTTT. It encodes CASTIAGASTDTQYF.

The V and J genes are TRBV6-6 and TRBJ1-2; 10 nucleotides align to TRBD1. CDR1 is MNHNY, CDR2 SVGAGI, per germline (reference sequence). This CDR3 has 14 amino acids. The junction had 5 bases not matched to a gene; V was cut back by 2 bases and J by 8 bases. CDR3 sequence reads: CASSYPGTGDGYTF. CDR3 nucleotides: TGTGCCAGCAGTTACCCCGGGACAGGGGACGGCTACACCTTC.

The V gene is TRBV25-1, the J gene TRBJ2-1, with D uncertain. V lost 2 bases to trimming and J lost 9 bases, with 8 bases between them. The CDR3 consists of 12 residues. The germline CDR1 and CDR2 sequences are MGHDK and SYGVNS. CDR3 in amino acids: CASSEGLLEQFF. DNA of the CDR3: TGTGCCAGCAGTGAAGGTCTACTTGAGCAGTTCTTC.

The chain carries TRBV7-8 and TRBJ2-6, with D uncertain. V shed 5 bases and J shed 3 bases, with 8 bases lying between them. CDR1 and CDR2 (germline): SGHVS, FQNEAQ. There are 14 residues in the CDR3. The CDR3 DNA follows: TGTGCCAGCAGCCCCACGGGTGGGGCCAACGTCCTGACTTTC. Its protein product is CASSPTGGANVLTF.

The rearrangement links TRBV29-1 to TRBJ2-6; D possibly corresponds to TRBD2 (5 bases). V lost 4 bases to trimming and J lost 2 bases, with 9 bases between them. Germline assignment: CDR1 SQVTM and CDR2 ANQGSEA. The CDR3 totals 14 residues. The CDR3 DNA reads TGCAGCGTTGCTTTGGGAGCTGGGGCCAACGTCCTGACTTTC. This encodes CSVALGAGANVLTF.

This clone has a single count. CDR3 loop: CASNEDRGGSGLPPAEEQFF. DNA of the CDR3: TGCGCCAGCAACGAAGACAGGGGAGGGAGCGGGCTCCCCCCCGCAGAAGAGCAGTTCTTC. The rearrangement uses TRBV5-1 and TRBJ2-1, with D tentatively TRBD1 (8 bases). Trimming left V 6 bases short and J 10 bases short, with 38 bases between. This CDR3 is built from 20 residues. Germline V CDR1 and CDR2: SGHRS, YFSETQ.

The V call is TRBV28, the J call TRBJ1-1; TRBD1 aligns across 8 bases. V lost 4 bases to trimming and J lost 1 base; unmatched junction nucleotides: 11. The CDR3 has 17 residues. Per germline, CDR1 MDHEN and CDR2 SYDVKM. CDR3 region: CASSSETQGAANTEAFF. CDR3 DNA: TGTGCCAGCAGTTCCGAAACGCAGGGGGCTGCGAACACTGAAGCTTTCTTT.

The CDR3 nucleotides read TGCAGCGTTGAAAATCCCAGGGGAGATGAAAAACTGTTTTTT. This encodes CSVENPRGDEKLFF. The V gene is TRBV29-1, the J gene TRBJ1-4, with TRBD1 as a possible D gene (6 bases). This CDR3 has 14 amino acids. The V and J ends lost 2 bases and 6 bases respectively, with 13 bases between them. Germline CDR1 and CDR2: SQVTM and ANQGSEA.

The chain combines TRBV19 with TRBJ1-2, with D maybe TRBD1 (5 bases). Trimming stripped 3 bases from V and 0 bases from J, with 11 bases between. The germline V gene has CDR1 LNHDA and CDR2 SQIVND (reference sequence). The CDR3 runs to 15 residues. The CDR3 protein is CASSMGRPPNYGYTF. The CDR3 DNA sequence: TGTGCCAGTAGTATGGGGCGGCCACCTAACTATGGCTACACCTTC.

The chain links TRBV9 to TRBJ2-7; TRBD2 matches at 10 bases. Germline CDR1 and CDR2: SGDLS and YYNGEE. This CDR3 is built from 15 residues. Losses at the gene ends were 3 bases for V and 2 bases for J; bases not matched to a gene: 5. CDR3 sequence: CASSAGLASTYEQYF. The CDR3 DNA is TGTGCCAGCAGCGCGGGACTAGCGAGTACCTACGAGCAGTACTTC. Together with reference TRBV9 and TRBJ2-7, the CDR3 gives the full variable domain: DSGVTQTPKHLITATGQRVTLRCSPRSGDLSVYWYQQSLDQGLQFLIQYYNGEERAKGNILERFSAQQFPDLHSELNLSSLELGDSALYFCASSAGLASTYEQYFGPGTRLTVT.

The chain uses TRBV18 and TRBJ1-1, with no clear D. CDR1 and CDR2 from the germline V gene are KGHSH and LQKENI. The V gene lost 3 bases and the J gene lost 0 bases, with 11 bases spanning the gap. The CDR3 loop spans 15 amino acids. The chain's CDR3 is CASSPVPRVNTEAFF. In nucleotides, the CDR3 is TGTGCCAGCTCACCCGTACCTCGGGTGAACACTGAAGCTTTCTTT.

This clone was recorded only once. The chain combines TRBV20-1 with TRBJ1-1; D may be TRBD1 (5 bases). This CDR3 is built from 11 residues. Per germline, CDR1 DFQATT and CDR2 SNEGSKA (reference sequence). Trimming removed 6 bases at V and 10 bases at J, with 15 bases between. The CDR3 DNA reads TGCAGTGCGGGGCTAGGGCAGAGAGCTTTCTTT. Its protein is CSAGLGQRAFF.

This clone was seen more than once but under ten times. As DNA, the CDR3 is TGTGCCTGGAGTGTTTCCTCGACACCCTCTCATCAGCCCCAGCATTTT. This sequence encodes CAWSVSSTPSHQPQHF. This chain links TRBV30 with TRBJ1-5; D gene ambiguous. Between the trimmed V and J ends, which lost 0 bases and 5 bases, there was a span of 17 bases. The germline gives CDR1 GTSNPN, CDR2 SVGIG (reference sequence). The CDR3 has 16 amino acids.

The chain has TRBV28 and TRBJ1-3; 9 bases are shared with TRBD1. Per the germline V gene, CDR1 is MDHEN and CDR2 is SYDVKM. V was pared by 5 bases and J by 6 bases, with 5 bases of the junction left unmatched. The CDR3 has 14 residues. The CDR3 loop is CASSPDRGENTIYF. The CDR3, as DNA: TGTGCCAGCAGTCCGGACAGGGGCGAAAACACCATATATTTT.